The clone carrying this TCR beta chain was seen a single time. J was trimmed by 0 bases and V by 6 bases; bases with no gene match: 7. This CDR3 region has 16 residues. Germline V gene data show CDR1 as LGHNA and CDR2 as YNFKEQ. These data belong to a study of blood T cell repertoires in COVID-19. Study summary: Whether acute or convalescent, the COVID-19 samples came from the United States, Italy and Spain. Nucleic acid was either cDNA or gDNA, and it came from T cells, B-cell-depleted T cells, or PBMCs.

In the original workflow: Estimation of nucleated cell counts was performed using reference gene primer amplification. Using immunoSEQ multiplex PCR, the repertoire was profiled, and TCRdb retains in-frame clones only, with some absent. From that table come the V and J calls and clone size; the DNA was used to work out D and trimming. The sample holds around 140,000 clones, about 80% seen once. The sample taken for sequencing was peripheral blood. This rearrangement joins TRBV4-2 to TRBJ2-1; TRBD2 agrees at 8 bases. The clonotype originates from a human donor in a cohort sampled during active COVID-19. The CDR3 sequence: CASRHSGASSYNEQFF. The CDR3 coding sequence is TGTGCCAGCAGGCATAGCGGGGCGAGCTCCTACAATGAGCAGTTCTTC.